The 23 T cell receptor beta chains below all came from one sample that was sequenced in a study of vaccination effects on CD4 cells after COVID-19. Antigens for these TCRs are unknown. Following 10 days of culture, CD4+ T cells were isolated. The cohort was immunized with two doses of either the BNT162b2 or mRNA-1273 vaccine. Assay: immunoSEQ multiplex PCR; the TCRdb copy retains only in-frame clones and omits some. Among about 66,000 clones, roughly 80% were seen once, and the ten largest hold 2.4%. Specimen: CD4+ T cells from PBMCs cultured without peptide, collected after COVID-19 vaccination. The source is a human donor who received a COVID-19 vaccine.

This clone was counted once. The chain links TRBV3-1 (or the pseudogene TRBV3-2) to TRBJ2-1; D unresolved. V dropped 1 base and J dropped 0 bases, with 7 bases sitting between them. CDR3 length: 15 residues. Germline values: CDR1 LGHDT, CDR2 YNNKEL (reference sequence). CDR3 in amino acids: CASSQVLGSYNEQFF. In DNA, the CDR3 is TGTGCCAGCAGCCAAGTCCTGGGCTCCTACAATGAGCAGTTCTTC.

The CDR3 DNA reads as TGTGCCAGCAGCTTCCAGTACCAAGAGACCCAGTACTTC. This encodes CASSFQYQETQYF. This rearrangement joins TRBV7-2 to TRBJ2-5; D gene unclear. The V end lost 3 bases, the J end lost 0 bases, and 5 bases lay between the germline ends. CDR3 length equals 13 residues. The V gene's germline CDR1 is SGHTA and CDR2 FQGNSA.

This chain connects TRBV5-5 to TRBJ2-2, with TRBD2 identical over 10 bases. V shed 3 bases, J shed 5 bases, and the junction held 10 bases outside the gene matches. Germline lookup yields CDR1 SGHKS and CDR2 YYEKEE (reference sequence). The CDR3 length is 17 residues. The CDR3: CASSSLAGAPRTGELFF. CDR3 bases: TGTGCCAGCAGCTCCCTAGCGGGGGCTCCAAGGACCGGGGAGCTGTTTTTT. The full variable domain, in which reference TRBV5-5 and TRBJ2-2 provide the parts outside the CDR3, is DAGVTQSPTHLIKTRGQQVTLRCSPISGHKSVSWYQQVLGQGPQFIFQYYEKEERGRGNFPDRFSARQFPNYSSELNVNALLLGDSALYLCASSSLAGAPRTGELFFGEGSRLTVL.

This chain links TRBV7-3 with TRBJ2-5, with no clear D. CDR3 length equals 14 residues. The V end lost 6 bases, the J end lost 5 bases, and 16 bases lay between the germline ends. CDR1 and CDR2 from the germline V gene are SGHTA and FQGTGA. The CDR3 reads CASSSLRITETQYF. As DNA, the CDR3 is TGTGCCAGCAGTTCGCTGAGGATTACGGAGACCCAGTACTTC.

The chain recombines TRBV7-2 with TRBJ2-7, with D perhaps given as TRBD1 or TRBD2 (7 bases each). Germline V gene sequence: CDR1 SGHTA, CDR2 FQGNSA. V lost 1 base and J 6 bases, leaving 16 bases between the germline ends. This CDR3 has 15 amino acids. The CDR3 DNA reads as TGTGCCAGCAGCTTAGGCAGGGGGGGGGCAATCGAGCAGTACGTC. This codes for CASSLGRGGAIEQYV.

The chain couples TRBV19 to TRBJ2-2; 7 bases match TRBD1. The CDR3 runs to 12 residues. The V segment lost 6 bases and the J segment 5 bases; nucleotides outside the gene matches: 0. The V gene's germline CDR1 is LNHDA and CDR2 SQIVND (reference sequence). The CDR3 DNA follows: TGTGCCAGTAGGGACAGGACCGGGGAGCTGTTTTTT. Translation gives CASRDRTGELFF. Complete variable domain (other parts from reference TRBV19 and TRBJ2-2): DGGITQSPKYLFRKEGQNVTLSCEQNLNHDAMYWYRQDPGQGLRLIYYSQIVNDFQKGDIAEGYSVSREKKESFPLTVTSAQKNPTAFYLCASRDRTGELFFGEGSRLTVL.

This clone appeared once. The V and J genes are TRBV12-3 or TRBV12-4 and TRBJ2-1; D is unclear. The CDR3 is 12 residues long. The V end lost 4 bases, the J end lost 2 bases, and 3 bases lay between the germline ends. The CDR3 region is CASSSPYNEQFF. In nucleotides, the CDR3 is TGTGCCAGCAGTTCCCCCTACAATGAGCAGTTCTTC.

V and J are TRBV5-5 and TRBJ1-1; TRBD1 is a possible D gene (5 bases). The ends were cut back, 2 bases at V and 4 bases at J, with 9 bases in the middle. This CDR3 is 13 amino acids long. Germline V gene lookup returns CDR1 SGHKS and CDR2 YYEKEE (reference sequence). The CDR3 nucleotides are TGTGCCAGCAGCTTTCCGGGACTCACTGAAGCTTTCTTT. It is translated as CASSFPGLTEAFF.

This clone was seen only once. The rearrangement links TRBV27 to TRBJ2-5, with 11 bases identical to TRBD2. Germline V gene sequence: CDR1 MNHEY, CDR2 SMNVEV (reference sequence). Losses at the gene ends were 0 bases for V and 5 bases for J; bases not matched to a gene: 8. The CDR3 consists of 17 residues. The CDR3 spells CASSLSSLAGGWETQYF. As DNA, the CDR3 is TGTGCCAGCAGTTTATCCAGTCTAGCGGGGGGCTGGGAGACCCAGTACTTC.

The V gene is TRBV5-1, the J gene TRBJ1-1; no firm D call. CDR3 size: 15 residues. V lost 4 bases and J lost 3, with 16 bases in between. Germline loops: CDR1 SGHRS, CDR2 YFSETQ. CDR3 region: CASSPQPGVDTEAFF. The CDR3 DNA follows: TGCGCCAGCAGCCCTCAACCCGGGGTTGACACTGAAGCTTTCTTT.

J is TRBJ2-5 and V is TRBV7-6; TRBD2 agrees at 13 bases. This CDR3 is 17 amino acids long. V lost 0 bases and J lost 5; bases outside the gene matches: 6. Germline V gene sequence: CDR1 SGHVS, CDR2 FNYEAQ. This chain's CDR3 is CASSLAPTSGGAETQYF. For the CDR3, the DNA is TGTGCCAGCAGCTTAGCGCCAACTAGCGGGGGGGCGGAGACCCAGTACTTC.

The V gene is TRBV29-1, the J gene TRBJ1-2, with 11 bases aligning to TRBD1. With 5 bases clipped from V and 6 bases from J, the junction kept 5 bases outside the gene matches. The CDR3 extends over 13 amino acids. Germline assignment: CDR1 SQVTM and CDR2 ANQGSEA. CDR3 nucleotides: TGCAGCGTTTCCGGGACAGGGGGTGATGGCTACACCTTC. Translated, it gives CSVSGTGGDGYTF.

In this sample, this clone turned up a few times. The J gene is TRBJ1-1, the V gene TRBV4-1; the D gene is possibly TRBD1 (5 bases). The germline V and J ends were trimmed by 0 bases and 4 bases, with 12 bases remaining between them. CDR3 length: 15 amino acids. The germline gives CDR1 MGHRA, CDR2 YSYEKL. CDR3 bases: TGCGCCAGCAGCCAAGATTTCAGTAGGGGCACTGAAGCTTTCTTT. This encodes CASSQDFSRGTEAFF.

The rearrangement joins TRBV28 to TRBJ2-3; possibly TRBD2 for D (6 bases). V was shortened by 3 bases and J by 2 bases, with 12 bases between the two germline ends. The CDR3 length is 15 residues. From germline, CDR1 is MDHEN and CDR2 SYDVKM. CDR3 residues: CASSLGGSHTDTQYF. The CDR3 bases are TGTGCCAGCAGTTTGGGGGGTTCACACACAGATACGCAGTATTTT.

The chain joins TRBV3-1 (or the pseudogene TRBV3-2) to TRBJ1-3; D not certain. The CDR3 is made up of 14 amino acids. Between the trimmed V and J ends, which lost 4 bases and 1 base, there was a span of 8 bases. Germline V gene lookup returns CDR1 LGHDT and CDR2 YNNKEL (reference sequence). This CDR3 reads CASSLIGSGNTIYF. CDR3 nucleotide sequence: TGTGCCAGCAGCCTAATAGGGTCTGGAAACACCATATATTTT.

CDR3 loop: CSASVGGAGYGYTF. The DNA for the CDR3 is TGCAGTGCTAGTGTTGGGGGCGCTGGGTATGGCTACACCTTC. The chain uses TRBV20-1 and TRBJ1-2; perhaps TRBD1 as D (6 bases). Trimming shortened V by 3 bases and J by 5 bases, and 16 bases separated the two germline ends. Germline CDR1 DFQATT, CDR2 SNEGSKA (reference sequence). The CDR3 loop spans 14 amino acids.

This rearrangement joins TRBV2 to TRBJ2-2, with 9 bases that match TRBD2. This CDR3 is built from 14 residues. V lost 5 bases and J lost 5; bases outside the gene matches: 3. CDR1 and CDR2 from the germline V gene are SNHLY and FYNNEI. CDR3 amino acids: CASSYSGGTGELFF. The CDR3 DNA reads TGTGCCAGCAGTTACAGCGGGGGGACCGGGGAGCTGTTTTTT.

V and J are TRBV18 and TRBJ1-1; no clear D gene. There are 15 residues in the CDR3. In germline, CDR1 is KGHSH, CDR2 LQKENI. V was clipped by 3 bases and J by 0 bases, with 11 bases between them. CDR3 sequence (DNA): TGTGCCAGCTCACCTACCCTGGGATTGAACACTGAAGCTTTCTTT. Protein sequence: CASSPTLGLNTEAFF.

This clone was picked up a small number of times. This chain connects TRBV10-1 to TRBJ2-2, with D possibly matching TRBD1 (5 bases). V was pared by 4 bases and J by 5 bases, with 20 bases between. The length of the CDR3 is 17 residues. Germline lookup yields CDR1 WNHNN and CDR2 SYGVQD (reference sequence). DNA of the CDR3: TGCGCCAGCAGTGTTTTACCAGCTCAGGGTGGGACCGGGGAGCTGTTTTTT. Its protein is CASSVLPAQGGTGELFF.

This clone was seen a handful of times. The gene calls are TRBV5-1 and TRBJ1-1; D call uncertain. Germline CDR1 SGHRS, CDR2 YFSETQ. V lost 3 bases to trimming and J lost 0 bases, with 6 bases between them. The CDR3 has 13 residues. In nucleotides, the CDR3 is TGCGCCAGCAGCTGGGAGTTGAACACTGAAGCTTTCTTT. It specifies CASSWELNTEAFF.

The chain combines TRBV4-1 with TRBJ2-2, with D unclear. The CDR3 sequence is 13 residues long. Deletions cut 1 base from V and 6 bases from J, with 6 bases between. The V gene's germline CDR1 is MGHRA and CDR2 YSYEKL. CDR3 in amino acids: CASSQVVAGELFF. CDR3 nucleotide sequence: TGCGCCAGCAGCCAAGTTGTGGCCGGGGAGCTGTTTTTT.

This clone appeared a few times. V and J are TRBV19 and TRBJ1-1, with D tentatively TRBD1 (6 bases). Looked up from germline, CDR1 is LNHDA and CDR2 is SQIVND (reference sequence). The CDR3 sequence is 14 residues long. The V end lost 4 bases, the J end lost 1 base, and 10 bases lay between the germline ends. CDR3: CASSTLQGNTEAFF. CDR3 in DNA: TGTGCCAGTAGTACCCTACAGGGGAACACTGAAGCTTTCTTT.

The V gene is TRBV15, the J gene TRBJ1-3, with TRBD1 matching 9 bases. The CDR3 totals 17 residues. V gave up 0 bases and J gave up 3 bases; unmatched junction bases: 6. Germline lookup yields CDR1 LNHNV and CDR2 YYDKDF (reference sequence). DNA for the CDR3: TGTGCCACCAGCAGAGATAAGGTGGGACAGGGTGGAAACACCATATATTTT. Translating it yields CATSRDKVGQGGNTIYF.